This T cell receptor beta chain was obtained from a study of blood T cell repertoires in COVID-19. Looking at the study overall: Material from acute and convalescent COVID-19 was sourced from the United States, Italy and Spain. T cells, B-cell-depleted T cells, or PBMCs supplied cDNA or gDNA.

The germline CDR1 and CDR2 sequences are KGHDR and SFDVKD. V was clipped by 5 bases and J by 2 bases; unmatched bases: 2. This CDR3 contains 14 residues. Methods used by the authors: Estimates of nucleated cell counts were drawn from the amplification of reference gene primers. The assay was immunoSEQ multiplex PCR, and TCRdb's table has in-frame clones only and misses some. D and trimming were read from the DNA, whereas the V and J calls and clone size are those reported in that table. The table records 110,000 to 150,000 clones, approximately 80% of them present only once. The sequence derives from a human donor in a cohort sampled during active COVID-19. This chain links TRBV24-1 with TRBJ2-1; 7 bases map to TRBD1. Sequencing used peripheral blood. For the CDR3, the DNA is TGTGCCACCAGTGTAGGGGGCACCTACAATGAGCAGTTCTTC. This gives the protein CATSVGGTYNEQFF.